This T cell receptor beta chain was captured in a study of response to subunit inactivated influenza vaccine. General observations from the study: Authors suggested that a seasonal influenza vaccination recruits few new T cells each time.

A single record per CDR3 protein comes from TCRdb applying MiXCR to the RT-PCR reads. The table has about 500,000 distinct CDR3 sequences, approximately 12% seen once; the top ten hold around 13%. This clonotype was seen repeatedly, ten times or more. Antigen unknown. The sequences come from PBMCs from blood, collected roughly 6 weeks after vaccination. The source of this sequence is a man aged 45-60 years who received an inactivated influenza vaccine.

This CDR3 reads CSASTGTGNYEQYF. CDR3 DNA sequence: TGCAGTGCTTCGACCGGGACAGGGAACTACGAGCAGTACTTC. The chain combines TRBV20-1 with TRBJ2-7, with 9 bases aligning to TRBD1. The CDR3 covers 14 residues. In germline, CDR1 is DFQATT, CDR2 SNEGSKA (reference sequence). V shed 5 bases and J 3 bases; nucleotides not matched to a gene: 8.